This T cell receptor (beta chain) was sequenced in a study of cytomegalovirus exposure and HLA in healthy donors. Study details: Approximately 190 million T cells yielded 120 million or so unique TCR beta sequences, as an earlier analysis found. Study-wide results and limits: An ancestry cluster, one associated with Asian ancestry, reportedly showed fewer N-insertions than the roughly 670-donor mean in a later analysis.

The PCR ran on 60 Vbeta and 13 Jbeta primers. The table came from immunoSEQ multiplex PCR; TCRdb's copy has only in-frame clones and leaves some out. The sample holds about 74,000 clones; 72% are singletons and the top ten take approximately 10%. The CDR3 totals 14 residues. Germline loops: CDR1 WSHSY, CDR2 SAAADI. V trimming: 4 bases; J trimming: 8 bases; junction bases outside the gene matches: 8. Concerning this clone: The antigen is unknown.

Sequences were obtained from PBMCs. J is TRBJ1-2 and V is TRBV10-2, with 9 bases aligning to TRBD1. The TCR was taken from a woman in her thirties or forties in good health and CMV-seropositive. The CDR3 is CASSATDRGGGYTF. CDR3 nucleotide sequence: TGCGCCAGCAGTGCCACGGACAGGGGAGGCGGCTACACCTTC.